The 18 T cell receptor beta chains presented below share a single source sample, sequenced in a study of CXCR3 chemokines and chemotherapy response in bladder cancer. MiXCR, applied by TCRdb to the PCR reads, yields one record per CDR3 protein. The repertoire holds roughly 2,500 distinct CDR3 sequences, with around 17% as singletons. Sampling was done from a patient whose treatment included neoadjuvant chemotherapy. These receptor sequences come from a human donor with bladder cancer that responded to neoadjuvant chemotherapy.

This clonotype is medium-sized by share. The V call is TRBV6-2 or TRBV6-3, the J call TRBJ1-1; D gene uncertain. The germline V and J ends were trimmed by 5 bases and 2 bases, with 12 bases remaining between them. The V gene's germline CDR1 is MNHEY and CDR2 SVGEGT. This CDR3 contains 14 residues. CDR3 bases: TGTGCCAGCAGTCAACCGAGCAGCAACACTGAAGCTTTCTTT. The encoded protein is CASSQPSSNTEAFF.

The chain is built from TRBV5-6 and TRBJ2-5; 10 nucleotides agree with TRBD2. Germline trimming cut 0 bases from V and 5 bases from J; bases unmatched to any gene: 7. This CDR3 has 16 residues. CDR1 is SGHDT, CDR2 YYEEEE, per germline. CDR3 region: CASSLAPAGGRETQYF. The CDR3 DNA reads TGTGCCAGCAGCTTGGCCCCAGCGGGAGGGCGGGAGACCCAGTACTTC.

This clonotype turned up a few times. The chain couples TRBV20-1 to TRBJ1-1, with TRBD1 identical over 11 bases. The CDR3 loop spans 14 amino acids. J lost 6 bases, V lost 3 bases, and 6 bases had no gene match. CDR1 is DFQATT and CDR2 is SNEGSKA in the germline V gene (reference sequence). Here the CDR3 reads CSARGTGGSAEAFF. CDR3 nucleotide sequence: TGCAGTGCTAGGGGGACAGGGGGATCGGCTGAAGCTTTCTTT.

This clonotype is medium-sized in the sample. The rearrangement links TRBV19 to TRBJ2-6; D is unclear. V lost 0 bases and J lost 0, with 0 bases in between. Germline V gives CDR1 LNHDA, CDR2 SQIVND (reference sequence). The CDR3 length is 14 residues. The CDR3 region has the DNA TGTGCCAGTAGTATAGACTCTGGGGCCAACGTCCTGACTTTC. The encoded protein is CASSIDSGANVLTF. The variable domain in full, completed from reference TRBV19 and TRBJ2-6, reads DGGITQSPKYLFRKEGQNVTLSCEQNLNHDAMYWYRQDPGQGLRLIYYSQIVNDFQKGDIAEGYSVSREKKESFPLTVTSAQKNPTAFYLCASSIDSGANVLTFGAGSRLTVL.

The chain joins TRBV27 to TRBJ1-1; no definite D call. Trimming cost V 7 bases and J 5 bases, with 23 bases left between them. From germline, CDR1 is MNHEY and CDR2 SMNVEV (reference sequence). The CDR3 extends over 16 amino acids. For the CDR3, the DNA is TGTGCCAGCACCCTAAGTGGTCGCAACCGAGGGACTGAAGCTTTCTTT. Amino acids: CASTLSGRNRGTEAFF.

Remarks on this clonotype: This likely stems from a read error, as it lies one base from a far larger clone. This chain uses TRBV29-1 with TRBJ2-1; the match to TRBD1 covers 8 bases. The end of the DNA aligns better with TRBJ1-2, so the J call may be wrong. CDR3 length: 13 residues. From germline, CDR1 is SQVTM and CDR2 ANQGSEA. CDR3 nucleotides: TGCAGCGTCCTGGCGGACAGGGAATATGGCTACACCTTC. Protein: CSVLADREYGYTF.

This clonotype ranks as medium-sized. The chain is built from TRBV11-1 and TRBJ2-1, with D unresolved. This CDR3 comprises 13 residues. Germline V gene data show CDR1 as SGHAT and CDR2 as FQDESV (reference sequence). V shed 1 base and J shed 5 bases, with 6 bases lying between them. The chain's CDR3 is CASSLVQNNEQFF. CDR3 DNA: TGTGCCAGCAGCTTAGTACAGAACAATGAGCAGTTCTTC.

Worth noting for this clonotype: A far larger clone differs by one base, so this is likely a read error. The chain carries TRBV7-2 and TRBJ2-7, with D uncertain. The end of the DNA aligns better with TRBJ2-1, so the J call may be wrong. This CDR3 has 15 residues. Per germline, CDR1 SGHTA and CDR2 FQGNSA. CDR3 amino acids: CASSLKVMAVNEQFF. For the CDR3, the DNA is TGTGCCAGCAGCTTAAAAGTTATGGCTGTCAATGAGCAGTTCTTC.

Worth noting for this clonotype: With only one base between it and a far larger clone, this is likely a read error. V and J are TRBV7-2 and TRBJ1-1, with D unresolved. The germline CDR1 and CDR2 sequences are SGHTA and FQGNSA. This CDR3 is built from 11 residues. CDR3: CASTRNTEALF. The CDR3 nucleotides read TGTGCCAGCACACGGAACACTGAAGCTCTCTTT.

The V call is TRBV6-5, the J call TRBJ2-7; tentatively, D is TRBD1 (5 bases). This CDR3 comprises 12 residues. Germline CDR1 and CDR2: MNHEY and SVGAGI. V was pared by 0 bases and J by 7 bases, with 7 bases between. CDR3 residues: CASSYSGEEQYF. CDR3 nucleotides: TGTGCCAGCAGTTACTCAGGGGAAGAGCAGTACTTC.

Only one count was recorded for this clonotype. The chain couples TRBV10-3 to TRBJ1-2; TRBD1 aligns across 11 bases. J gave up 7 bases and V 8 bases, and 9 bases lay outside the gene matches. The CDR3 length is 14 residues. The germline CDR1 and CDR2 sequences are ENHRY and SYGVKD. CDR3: CAILGGDRGFGYTF. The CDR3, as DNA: TGTGCCATCCTAGGAGGGGACAGGGGGTTTGGCTACACCTTC.

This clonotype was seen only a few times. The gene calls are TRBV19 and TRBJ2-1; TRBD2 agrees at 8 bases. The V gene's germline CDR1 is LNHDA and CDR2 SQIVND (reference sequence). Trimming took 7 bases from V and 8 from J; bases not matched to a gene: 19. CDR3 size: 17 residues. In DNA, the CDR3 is TGTGCCAGTACGGGTGGACCCGGGACTAGAATAGGCGATGAGCAGTTCTTC. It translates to CASTGGPGTRIGDEQFF.

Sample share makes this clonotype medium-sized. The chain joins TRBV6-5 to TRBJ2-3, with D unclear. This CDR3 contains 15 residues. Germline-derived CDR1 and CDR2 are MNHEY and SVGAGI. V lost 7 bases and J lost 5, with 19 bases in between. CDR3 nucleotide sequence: TGTGCCAGCAAGGGCGCAGAACAAGGTGGAGATACGCAGTATTTT. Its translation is CASKGAEQGGDTQYF.

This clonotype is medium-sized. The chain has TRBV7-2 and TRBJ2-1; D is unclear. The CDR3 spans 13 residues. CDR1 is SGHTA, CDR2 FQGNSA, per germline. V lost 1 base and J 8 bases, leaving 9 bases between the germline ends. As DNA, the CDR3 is TGTGCCAGCAGCTTAGGTCAGCGCGATGAGCAGTTCTTC. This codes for CASSLGQRDEQFF.

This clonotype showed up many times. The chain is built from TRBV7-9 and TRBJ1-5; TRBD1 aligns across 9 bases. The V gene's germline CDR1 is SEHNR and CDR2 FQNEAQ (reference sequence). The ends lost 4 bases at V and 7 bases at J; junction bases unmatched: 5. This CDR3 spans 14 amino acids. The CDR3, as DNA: TGTGCCAGCAGCTCCGGGACAGGGTCGCAGCCCCAGCATTTT. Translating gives CASSSGTGSQPQHF.

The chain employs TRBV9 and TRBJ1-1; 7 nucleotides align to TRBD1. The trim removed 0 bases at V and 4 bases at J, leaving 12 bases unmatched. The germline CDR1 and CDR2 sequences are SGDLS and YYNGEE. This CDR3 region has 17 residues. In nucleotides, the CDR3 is TGTGCCAGCAGCGTAGCCCGGAGGGGGCAGGTCGGCACTGAAGCTTTCTTT. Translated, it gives CASSVARRGQVGTEAFF.

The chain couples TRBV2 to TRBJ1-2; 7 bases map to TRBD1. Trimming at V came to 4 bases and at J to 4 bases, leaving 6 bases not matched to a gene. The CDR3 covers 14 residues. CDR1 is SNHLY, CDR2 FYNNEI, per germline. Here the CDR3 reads CASSAIGTVYGYTF. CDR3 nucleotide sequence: TGTGCCAGCAGTGCTATCGGGACAGTCTATGGCTACACCTTC.

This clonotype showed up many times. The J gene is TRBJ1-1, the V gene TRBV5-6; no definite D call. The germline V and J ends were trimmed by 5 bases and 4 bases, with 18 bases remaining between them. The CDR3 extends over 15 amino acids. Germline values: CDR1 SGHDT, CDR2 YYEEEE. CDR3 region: CASSRRSERGTEAFF. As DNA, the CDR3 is TGTGCCAGCAGTCGAAGGTCAGAACGGGGCACTGAAGCTTTCTTT.